The 21 T cell receptor beta chains below all came from one sample that was sequenced in a study of CXCR3-negative and CXCR3-positive naive CD8 T cells. The libraries of TRB cDNA were constructed through 5' RACE using UMI labels. For each CDR3 protein, TCRdb gives one entry from its re-call of the 5' RACE reads, without DNA. With approximately 100,000 distinct CDR3 sequences in the sample, the ten largest clones hold approximately 0.4%. Antigens of these TCRs are unknown. Findings of the study overall: When CXCR3-positive naive cells were set against CXCR3-negative naive cells, the former had more hydrophobic TRB CDR3s.

Sequenced material: naive CXCR3+ CD8+ T cells from blood. The subset is: CD45RO-CCR7+CD27+CD95- naive CD8+ T cells expressing CXCR3 (TNR3+). All receptors come from a human donor in good health. Some clones in this sample may be carry-over from other donors' samples.

The chain links TRBV14 to TRBJ2-7; there is no DNA to check the TCRdb D call of TRBD1. The CDR3 covers 14 residues. Germline V gives CDR1 SGHDN, CDR2 FVKESK. CDR3 protein: CASSLTGNPYEQYF.

The gene calls are TRBV7-9 and TRBJ1-1; checking the TCRdb D call of TRBD1 is not possible without DNA. There are 14 residues in the CDR3. Germline V lookup: CDR1 SEHNR, CDR2 FQNEAQ (reference sequence). CDR3 region: CASREQGAIGEAFF.

The chain has TRBV19 and TRBJ2-2; TCRdb names TRBD2, which stays unverified in the absence of DNA. This CDR3 has 15 residues. The germline V gene encodes CDR1 LNHDA and CDR2 SQIVND (reference sequence). The CDR3: CASTWGTRSFRELFF.

The gene calls are TRBV12-3 or TRBV12-4 and TRBJ1-6. This CDR3 spans 15 amino acids. The CDR3 is CASSLGQMDNSPLHF.

The rearrangement links TRBV29-1 to TRBJ2-1; there is no DNA to check the TCRdb D call of TRBD1. Germline values: CDR1 SQVTM, CDR2 ANQGSEA. This CDR3 has 12 amino acids. The CDR3 protein is CSVKGGYNEQFF.

The V gene is TRBV29-1, the J gene TRBJ1-2. This CDR3 region has 14 residues. Germline V CDR1 and CDR2: SQVTM, ANQGSEA. The CDR3 protein is CSVGPVQGNSGYTF.

The genes are TRBV30 and TRBJ2-7. Germline loops: CDR1 GTSNPN, CDR2 SVGIG (reference sequence). CDR3 length equals 12 residues. The chain's CDR3 is CAWSVSTYEQYF.

The rearrangement links TRBV28 to TRBJ1-5; as DNA is missing, the TRBD1 call by TCRdb cannot be tested. Germline CDR1 MDHEN, CDR2 SYDVKM. The CDR3 has 15 residues. This CDR3 reads CASTGQSSWNQPQHF.

The chain couples TRBV12-3 or TRBV12-4 to TRBJ1-1; TCRdb returns TRBD1, unconfirmable since there is no DNA. This CDR3 is built from 14 residues. CDR3 in amino acids: CASSFRIGTTEAFF.

The V call is TRBV19, the J call TRBJ2-3; TCRdb's D gene call, TRBD1, goes unchecked for lack of DNA. The V gene's germline CDR1 is LNHDA and CDR2 SQIVND (reference sequence). The CDR3 totals 18 residues. The chain's CDR3 is CASSIPPGPRPWADTQYF.

The chain joins TRBV7-2 to TRBJ2-2. The CDR3 sequence is 14 residues long. Germline lookup yields CDR1 SGHTA and CDR2 FQGNSA. The CDR3 reads CASIIKQSTGELFF.

The chain has TRBV7-7 and TRBJ2-1. CDR3 length equals 13 residues. Germline-derived CDR1 and CDR2 are SSHAT and FNYEAQ (reference sequence). CDR3 region: CASSSGWPNEQFF.

This sequence joins TRBV7-9 and TRBJ2-5; TCRdb indicates TRBD1, and absent DNA this call remains unverified. CDR3 length: 16 residues. CDR1 is SEHNR, CDR2 FQNEAQ, per germline (reference sequence). The CDR3 region is CASSLDWDHPQGTQYF.

The chain is built from TRBV29-1 and TRBJ2-7; TCRdb's assignment of TRBD1 cannot be checked, as there is no DNA. The germline V gene encodes CDR1 SQVTM and CDR2 ANQGSEA. The CDR3 loop spans 16 amino acids. CDR3 region: CSVFTPGQRLSYEQYF.

The chain links TRBV28 to TRBJ2-1; TCRdb indicates TRBD2, and absent DNA this call remains unverified. The germline V gene has CDR1 MDHEN and CDR2 SYDVKM. The CDR3 contains 15 residues. The CDR3 sequence: CASTLLLEGYNEQFF. Complete variable domain (other parts from reference TRBV28 and TRBJ2-1): DVKVTQSSRYLVKRTGEKVFLECVQDMDHENMFWYRQDPGLGLRLIYFSYDVKMKEKGDIPEGYSVSREKKERFSLILESASTNQTSMYLCASTLLLEGYNEQFFGPGTRLTVL.

The CDR3: CASSLRGRSSYEQYF. The rearrangement uses TRBV13 and TRBJ2-7; TCRdb lists TRBD2, though no DNA is available to test this call. The germline CDR1 and CDR2 sequences are PRHDT and FYEKMQ (reference sequence). This CDR3 has 15 residues. Combining the CDR3 with reference TRBV13 and TRBJ2-7 gives the whole variable domain AAGVIQSPRHLIKEKRETATLKCYPIPRHDTVYWYQQGPGQDPQFLISFYEKMQSDKGSIPDRFSAQQFSDYHSELNMSSLELGDSALYFCASSLRGRSSYEQYFGPGTRLTVT.

This chain uses TRBV28 with TRBJ2-7; as DNA is missing, the TRBD1 call by TCRdb cannot be tested. This CDR3 spans 17 amino acids. Germline V gives CDR1 MDHEN, CDR2 SYDVKM. CDR3 loop: CASSLDRDRVPSYEQYF.

V gene TRBV29-1 combines with J gene TRBJ2-7; no DNA is available, so the TRBD1 call from TCRdb remains unchecked. The CDR3 has 14 amino acids. CDR1 is SQVTM and CDR2 is ANQGSEA in the germline V gene. CDR3 protein: CSVEGRVGGYEQYF.

This chain joins TRBV7-9 and TRBJ1-5; TCRdb lists TRBD1, though no DNA is available to test this call. The germline V gene has CDR1 SEHNR and CDR2 FQNEAQ (reference sequence). The CDR3 sequence is 14 residues long. CDR3 protein: CASSSGGDNQPQHF.

This chain links TRBV7-8 with TRBJ2-7. Germline CDR1 SGHVS, CDR2 FQNEAQ. The CDR3 runs 15 residues. CDR3 sequence: CASSLWVGKPYEQYF.

The chain links TRBV28 to TRBJ1-1; TCRdb indicates TRBD1, and absent DNA this call remains unverified. Germline V lookup: CDR1 MDHEN, CDR2 SYDVKM. This CDR3 comprises 16 residues. The CDR3 here is CASSLMTGVQNTEAFF.